This T cell receptor (beta chain) was sequenced for a study of blood T cell repertoires in COVID-19. Study as a whole: Sources were T cells, B-cell-depleted T cells, or PBMCs; the material itself was cDNA or gDNA.

V gave up 6 bases and J gave up 0 bases, with 8 bases separating them. This CDR3 comprises 13 residues. Germline CDR1 MNHNS, CDR2 SASEGT. Using immunoSEQ multiplex PCR, the repertoire was profiled, and TCRdb retains in-frame clones only, with some absent. The sample lists approximately 190,000 clones; just under 85% were seen once. The sequence was collected from a woman between 65 and 79 years old with active or convalescent COVID-19. Material for sequencing was peripheral blood. The chain couples TRBV6-1 to TRBJ1-1; D gene unclear. CDR3 nucleotide sequence: TGTGCCAGCAGGGCACATATGAACACTGAAGCTTTCTTT. Protein sequence: CASRAHMNTEAFF.